This TCR beta chain derives from a study of blood T cell repertoires in COVID-19 (dated by TCRdb to the early 2020s). For the study in its entirety: Samples covering the acute and convalescent phases of COVID-19 were provided by collaborators in the United States, Italy and Spain. The material from the prospective study consisted of cDNA or gDNA derived from T cells, B-cell-depleted T cells, or PBMCs. Deeply sampled blood TCRbeta repertoires from subjects exposed to, actively infected with, or recovered from COVID-19 were included in the dataset. The repertoires were released in a freely available public database meant as a resource for research on the immune response to SARS-CoV-2. The samples were drawn from the first 160 participants of the ongoing ImmuneRACE study and from 950 to 1,500 subjects provided by 6 global collaborators. Nearly every sample came with metadata listing a de-identified subject ID, COVID-19 status, age in years and sex. Where HLA class I and class II types were available, the types were taken from metadata supplied by the sample provider, not from assay-based typing.

Each collaborating institution followed its own protocols to collect whole blood in K2EDTA tubes. For TCRbeta analysis, collaborator samples were shipped as frozen whole blood, as isolated PBMCs, or as DNA extracted from either sample type. TCRbeta CDR3 regions were amplified from genomic DNA by means of the immunoSEQ Assay, a bias-controlled multiplex PCR. The study's processing was this. Nucleated cell counts per sample were estimated from amplification of reference gene primers within the assay. To quantify the absolute abundance of each unique TCRbeta CDR3 rearrangement, sequence reads were collapsed and filtered. Productive Simpson clonality was computed per sample as the square root of Simpson's diversity index over productive rearrangements. This is the immuneACCESS table as TCRdb keeps it, with only in-frame sequences that have V and J called. A part of the clones is gone; compared with another copy, unresolved V genes explain less than half, and the rest is unexplained. The V and J calls and the clone size are those of that table, but D and trimming were determined from the DNA. Across this sample there are 210,000 or so clones, with about 82% seen only once. The ten biggest clones cover about 9.4% of the sample.

With regard to this clone: Which antigen it targets is not known. Base qualities are not at hand, and no much larger clone is one base apart.

The germline V gene specifies SGHRS as CDR1 and YFSETQ as CDR2. V sheds 0 bases and J sheds 4 bases, leaving 14 bases between their ends. Measured from the cysteine to the phenylalanine, the CDR3 is 16 residues long. The only DNA kept is the CDR3, 48 bases in frame from the first base. What the authors observed across the whole study: The quantity of clinical and demographic metadata differed by source and by participant and was supplied without curation.

Sample: peripheral blood. The origin of this receptor is an elderly woman with acute or convalescent COVID-19. This receptor chain uses TRBV5-1 and TRBJ2-1; TRBD1 is a possible D gene, resting on 6 matching bases. The nucleotide sequence is given as TGCGCCAGCAGCTTGGAGGGGGAACCCCGGTACAATGAGCAGTTCTTC. It is translated as CASSLEGEPRYNEQFF.